Below, one T cell receptor beta chain is given with its context. Its cognate antigen is unknown. This sample stems from a study of shared clonotypes between healthy human individuals. Germline CDR1 reads SGHTA; CDR2 reads FQGNSA. The CDR3 sequence is 14 residues long. V lost 5 bases and J lost 3; bases outside the gene matches: 7. Clones were sequenced by immunoSEQ multiplex PCR, and TCRdb holds only the in-frame ones, with some missing. The data contain 730,000 or so clones, roughly 78% of them singletons. Study results and limitations: As a rule, naive subsets had a larger estimated richness than memory subsets.

This chain connects TRBV7-2 to TRBJ2-7; 7 bases align to TRBD2. This TCR derives from a woman younger than 45 in good health. The sequencing sample was made of memory CD4+ T cells sorted from blood. Noted subset: CD45RA-negative fraction. The CDR3 DNA reads TGTGCCAGCAGCCGGAGCGGGGACCGCTACGAGCAGTACTTC. This codes for CASSRSGDRYEQYF.